Listed here is a single TCR beta chain. Its target is unknown. CDR1 is SNHLY, CDR2 FYNNEI, per germline. This CDR3 is 16 amino acids long. With V trimmed by 6 bases and J by 2 bases, 10 bases remained unmatched. This record comes from a study of cytomegalovirus exposure and HLA in healthy donors. Turning to the study itself: Sequencing of around 200 million T cells in an earlier analysis found more than 100 million unique TCR beta sequences. Within an early data release were about 85 million unique TCRs drawn from HLA-typed donors.

Study-level findings and limits: In a later analysis, DRB1 alleles had the most associated TCRs; HLA-C alleles the fewest. Specific recognition of CMV antigens was confirmed in vitro for three chains (all CMV-associated).

It was with 60 Vbeta and 13 Jbeta primers that the PCR ran. Clones were read by immunoSEQ multiplex PCR, and TCRdb kept only the in-frame ones, dropping some. The table records 60,000 to 85,000 clones, under 80% of them present only once. Sample: PBMCs. The rearrangement joins TRBV2 to TRBJ2-3; TRBD2 agrees at 8 bases. The receptor comes from a male donor in good health and CMV-seropositive. Here the CDR3 DNA reads TGTGCCAGCAGGGGAGGGCGCGGGGGGAACACAGATACGCAGTATTTT. Its protein is CASRGGRGGNTDTQYF.